The rows below give T cell receptor beta chains drawn from one sample of a study of blood T cell repertoires in COVID-19. Repertoires were generated with immunoSEQ multiplex PCR, while TCRdb's copy carries only in-frame clones and drops some. Of some 200,000 clones listed, 87% are singletons. The material sequenced was PBMCs or T cells enriched from blood (not recorded which). The receptors here all came from a man younger than 30 with acute COVID-19. Each CDR3 is given with its conserved first and last residue. The D gene is left open where the match is weak. Size is stated for part of the rows, as once, few or many counts, or as a class when the clone is expanded.

j_call: TRBJ2-7; d_call: TRBD1; v_call: TRBV28; cdr3_length: 14; clone_size: .; cdr3_aa: CASSAGTGTYEQYF; cdr3_nt: TGTGCCAGCAGCGCCGGGACAGGAACCTACGAGCAGTACTTC
j_call: TRBJ2-1; d_call: TRBD2; v_call: TRBV29-1; cdr3_length: 16; clone_size: once; cdr3_aa: CSVSPSTSGQNNEQFF; cdr3_nt: TGCAGCGTTTCCCCGTCGACTAGCGGGCAAAACAATGAGCAGTTCTTC
j_call: TRBJ2-5; d_call: TRBD2; v_call: TRBV2; cdr3_length: 19; clone_size: .; cdr3_aa: CASTTSEREALGPQETQYF; cdr3_nt: TGTGCCAGCACTACAAGCGAGCGGGAGGCCCTAGGTCCGCAAGAGACCCAGTACTTC
j_call: TRBJ2-7; d_call: .; v_call: TRBV11-2; cdr3_length: 11; clone_size: .; cdr3_aa: CASSSYYEQYF; cdr3_nt: TGTGCCAGCAGCTCCTATTACGAGCAGTACTTC
j_call: TRBJ2-2; d_call: TRBD2; v_call: TRBV7-6; cdr3_length: 17; clone_size: .; cdr3_aa: CASSTLSGRANTGELFF; cdr3_nt: TGTGCCAGCAGCACCCTTAGCGGGAGGGCTAACACCGGGGAGCTGTTTTTT
j_call: TRBJ2-2; d_call: TRBD1; v_call: TRBV7-2; cdr3_length: 13; clone_size: .; cdr3_aa: CASRPGQGGELFF; cdr3_nt: TGTGCCAGTAGACCCGGACAGGGCGGGGAGCTGTTTTTT
j_call: TRBJ2-2; d_call: TRBD1; v_call: TRBV4-1; cdr3_length: 14; clone_size: .; cdr3_aa: CASSLLQGAGELFF; cdr3_nt: TGCGCCAGCAGCCTACTACAGGGGGCCGGGGAGCTGTTTTTT
j_call: TRBJ1-1; d_call: .; v_call: TRBV4-3; cdr3_length: 15; clone_size: .; cdr3_aa: CASSQDRAGDTEAFF; cdr3_nt: TGCGCCAGCAGCCAAGACAGGGCAGGGGACACTGAAGCTTTCTTT
j_call: TRBJ1-1; d_call: .; v_call: TRBV29-1; cdr3_length: 11; clone_size: .; cdr3_aa: CSADEGSEAFF; cdr3_nt: TGCAGCGCTGATGAGGGCTCTGAAGCTTTCTTT
j_call: TRBJ2-2; d_call: .; v_call: TRBV19; cdr3_length: 14; clone_size: .; cdr3_aa: CASGTRGTPGELFF; cdr3_nt: TGTGCCAGCGGGACAAGGGGTACGCCCGGGGAGCTGTTTTTT
j_call: TRBJ2-1; d_call: TRBD1; v_call: TRBV4-1; cdr3_length: 15; clone_size: .; cdr3_aa: CASSQGQGGYNEQFF; cdr3_nt: TGCGCCAGCAGCCAAGGACAGGGGGGATACAATGAGCAGTTCTTC
j_call: TRBJ2-2; d_call: TRBD2; v_call: TRBV5-1; cdr3_length: 16; clone_size: .; cdr3_aa: CASSLFAGENTGELFF; cdr3_nt: TGCGCCAGCAGCTTGTTCGCGGGAGAGAACACCGGGGAGCTGTTTTTT
j_call: TRBJ1-1; d_call: .; v_call: TRBV19; cdr3_length: 11; clone_size: .; cdr3_aa: CATAGNTEAFF; cdr3_nt: TGTGCCACCGCAGGGAACACTGAAGCTTTCTTT
j_call: TRBJ2-7; d_call: .; v_call: TRBV28; cdr3_length: 13; clone_size: .; cdr3_aa: CASSKTWGDEQYF; cdr3_nt: TGTGCCAGCAGCAAAACCTGGGGCGACGAGCAGTACTTC
j_call: TRBJ1-1; d_call: .; v_call: TRBV29-1; cdr3_length: 13; clone_size: .; cdr3_aa: CSVPQGENTEAFF; cdr3_nt: TGCAGCGTACCACAAGGGGAGAACACTGAAGCTTTCTTT
j_call: TRBJ1-3; d_call: TRBD1; v_call: TRBV28; cdr3_length: 15; clone_size: .; cdr3_aa: CASDPGGAGGNTIYF; cdr3_nt: TGTGCCAGCGATCCAGGGGGCGCGGGTGGAAACACCATATATTTT
j_call: TRBJ2-2; d_call: .; v_call: TRBV7-8; cdr3_length: 15; clone_size: .; cdr3_aa: CASSLRQENTGELFF; cdr3_nt: TGTGCCAGCAGCTTAAGGCAGGAAAACACCGGGGAGCTGTTTTTT
j_call: TRBJ1-2; d_call: TRBD1; v_call: TRBV10-3; cdr3_length: 13; clone_size: .; cdr3_aa: CAISSGGAYGYTF; cdr3_nt: TGTGCCATCAGTTCAGGGGGCGCCTATGGCTACACCTTC
j_call: TRBJ2-1; d_call: .; v_call: TRBV7-6; cdr3_length: 16; clone_size: .; cdr3_aa: CASSLVTGTPNNEQFF; cdr3_nt: TGTGCCAGCAGCTTAGTCACCGGGACACCCAACAATGAGCAGTTCTTC
j_call: TRBJ1-4; d_call: TRBD1; v_call: TRBV7-2; cdr3_length: 15; clone_size: once; cdr3_aa: CASSLVRDSNEKLFF; cdr3_nt: TGTGCCAGCAGCTTAGTTAGGGACAGTAATGAAAAACTGTTTTTT
j_call: TRBJ2-7; d_call: TRBD1; v_call: TRBV6-4; cdr3_length: 15; clone_size: .; cdr3_aa: CASSEGTGAHYEQYF; cdr3_nt: TGTGCCAGCAGTGAAGGGACAGGGGCCCACTACGAGCAGTACTTC
j_call: TRBJ1-5; d_call: .; v_call: TRBV30; cdr3_length: 13; clone_size: once; cdr3_aa: CAWSAQPNQPQHF; cdr3_nt: TGTGCCTGGAGTGCACAGCCTAATCAGCCCCAGCATTTT